A single sample gave rise to the 13 T cell receptor beta chains below, sequenced in a study of CD4 T cells in relation to SARS-CoV-2 and coronaviruses (dated by TCRdb to the early 2020s). CD4+ T cells from unexposed donors were collected before the COVID-19 pandemic (2011-2018). After around eleven days of culture, CD4+ T cells were isolated with the EasySep CD4+ T cell isolation kit. Libraries were prepared through the immunoSEQ multiplex PCR assay. TCRdb holds this immuneACCESS table with in-frame rearrangements only. Some clones are missing; in checked studies, unresolved V genes explain under half, and the rest has no known cause. This sample gives under 30,000 clones in total; over 65% of them show up just once. The ten largest clones represent roughly 20% of the sample. Their antigens remain unidentified. Sequencing was carried out using CD4+ T cells from PBMCs, cultured in vitro. All receptors come from a human donor in good health.

The chain employs TRBV19 and TRBJ2-6, with 8 positions matching TRBD2. The CDR3 has 18 amino acids. Looked up from germline, CDR1 is LNHDA and CDR2 is SQIVND (reference sequence). The ends lost 4 bases at V and 0 bases at J; junction bases unmatched: 8. The DNA for the CDR3 is TGTGCCAGTAGTACCAACGGGGGGGGGACCTCTGGGGCCAACGTCCTGACTTTC. Translating it yields CASSTNGGGTSGANVLTF.

The rearrangement uses TRBV10-2 and TRBJ1-6; D might be TRBD1 (5 bases). There are 16 residues in the CDR3. Germline CDR1 is WSHSY and CDR2 is SAAADI. Trimming took 0 bases from V and 7 from J, leaving 13 bases between them. CDR3: CASSESLGRLNSPLHF. CDR3 sequence (DNA): TGCGCCAGCAGTGAGTCCCTGGGACGGCTAAATTCACCCCTCCACTTT.

The chain carries TRBV27 and TRBJ2-1; D gene unclear. Trimming cost V 7 bases and J 1 base, with 8 bases left between them. From germline, CDR1 is MNHEY and CDR2 SMNVEV (reference sequence). The CDR3 has 13 residues. The CDR3 region has the DNA TGTGCCAGCAAGGCCAGATCCTACAATGAGCAGTTCTTC. It codes for CASKARSYNEQFF.

The V call is TRBV7-2, the J call TRBJ2-7; no clear D gene. The CDR3 extends over 12 amino acids. Germline V gene lookup returns CDR1 SGHTA and CDR2 FQGNSA. Trimming left V 2 bases short and J 3 bases short, with 5 bases between. In nucleotides, the CDR3 is TGTGCCAGCAGCTTATCGGGCTACGAGCAGTACTTC. This encodes CASSLSGYEQYF.

The chain links TRBV19 to TRBJ2-3; a possible D gene is TRBD2 (6 bases). CDR1 LNHDA and CDR2 SQIVND come from the germline V gene (reference sequence). V lost 4 bases to trimming and J lost 2 bases, with 10 bases between them. The CDR3 has 14 residues. CDR3 bases: TGTGCCAGTAGTAGTGGGACTTTCACAGATACGCAGTATTTT. This translates into CASSSGTFTDTQYF.

The chain couples TRBV11-2 to TRBJ2-3, with D uncertain. Trimming removed 1 base at V and 6 bases at J, with 11 bases between. This CDR3 contains 14 residues. Germline loops: CDR1 SGHAT, CDR2 FQNNGV. CDR3 bases: TGTGCCAGCAGCTTAGCTAGAGTCGGGGATACGCAGTATTTT. Amino acids: CASSLARVGDTQYF.

The V call is TRBV7-8, the J call TRBJ2-3; 10 nucleotides align to TRBD2. The CDR3 length is 15 residues. The V gene's germline CDR1 is SGHVS and CDR2 FQNEAQ. V trimming: 5 bases; J trimming: 5 bases; junction bases outside the gene matches: 7. The CDR3 region has the DNA TGTGCCAGCAGCGAATTAGCGGGAGGTGTAGATACGCAGTATTTT. Translation: CASSELAGGVDTQYF.

This clone was seen more than once but under ten times. This chain uses TRBV7-9 with TRBJ1-3; tentatively, D is TRBD1 (6 bases). The CDR3 has 14 amino acids. V was shortened by 5 bases and J by 4 bases, with 12 bases between the two germline ends. The germline CDR1 and CDR2 sequences are SEHNR and FQNEAQ (reference sequence). CDR3 sequence (DNA): TGTGCCAGCAGCCCTCTGACAGGAGGAAACACCATATATTTT. This gives the protein CASSPLTGGNTIYF.

This clone was seen a single time. A junction boundary mismatches the germline segment, possibly from a read error. The chain has TRBV7-2 and TRBJ1-5, with TRBD1 as a possible D gene (5 bases). The germline V gene has CDR1 SGHTA and CDR2 FQGNSA. The CDR3 is 13 residues long. The CDR3, as DNA: TGTGCCAGCAGTCAAACCGGGGGAAGGGATGGGACTTTT. It encodes CASSQTGGRDGTF.

This clone was seen a handful of times. The gene calls are TRBV6-6 and TRBJ1-4, with D perhaps matching TRBD1 (5 bases). Germline CDR1 is MNHNY and CDR2 is SVGAGI (reference sequence). The V end was cut by 6 bases, the J end by 0 bases, with 8 bases between. This CDR3 contains 14 residues. The DNA of the CDR3 is TGTGCCAGCAGGAGGGGTGCAACTAATGAAAAACTGTTTTTT. Its translation is CASRRGATNEKLFF.

V and J are TRBV9 and TRBJ1-1; D ambiguous. Germline V gene sequence: CDR1 SGDLS, CDR2 YYNGEE. Trimming stripped 5 bases from V and 4 bases from J, with 12 bases between. This CDR3 is built from 13 residues. DNA for the CDR3: TGTGCCAGCAGTTTAATGGCGACCACTGAAGCTTTCTTT. This encodes CASSLMATTEAFF.

This chain connects TRBV6-5 to TRBJ2-7; the D call may be TRBD1 or TRBD2 (6 bases each). Germline CDR1 MNHEY, CDR2 SVGAGI. Trimming stripped 3 bases from V and 4 bases from J, with 16 bases between. The CDR3 totals 15 residues. In DNA form, the CDR3 reads TGTGCCAGCAGTTATGGGCTTTGGGGGGCTTACGAGCAGTACTTC. Translating gives CASSYGLWGAYEQYF.

CDR3 in amino acids: CASTLFQETQYF. The CDR3, as DNA: TGTGCCAGCACCCTTTTCCAAGAGACCCAGTACTTC. J is TRBJ2-5 and V is TRBV6-5; no definite D call. Germline values: CDR1 MNHEY, CDR2 SVGAGI. The CDR3 sequence is 12 residues long. The V end lost 7 bases, the J end lost 1 base, and 7 bases lay between the germline ends.